Below, 18 T cell receptor beta chains from the same sample are listed, as sequenced in a study of radiotherapy plus CTLA-4 blockade in lung cancer. The repertoire was sequenced with immunoSEQ multiplex PCR; TCRdb's copy has only in-frame clones and lacks some. Of roughly 42,000 clones listed, nearly 80% were seen once; the top ten hold around 22%. The sample in question was peripheral blood, obtained from a patient treated with radiotherapy plus ipilimumab. The receptors were sampled from a human donor with non-small cell lung cancer that progressed on radiotherapy plus ipilimumab.

The chain joins TRBV11-2 to TRBJ1-1, with D possibly being TRBD1 (6 bases). The CDR3 covers 14 residues. Trimming removed 1 base at V and 10 bases at J, with 16 bases between. Germline loops: CDR1 SGHAT, CDR2 FQNNGV. The CDR3 region has the DNA TGTGCCAGCAGCTTAGGGGGTCTACAGGGCCGAGCTTTCTTT. Protein product: CASSLGGLQGRAFF.

This clone has just one count. The chain carries TRBV5-1 and TRBJ1-2; tentative D call: TRBD1 (6 bases). With 0 bases removed from V and 4 bases from J, the gap between germline ends came to 10 bases. Germline V gene lookup returns CDR1 SGHRS and CDR2 YFSETQ. The CDR3 extends over 14 amino acids. The CDR3 DNA is TGCGCCAGCAGCTTGGATGCCAGGGGCTATGGCTACACCTTC. Translated: CASSLDARGYGYTF.

CDR3 residues: CASTSGRFQETQYF. CDR3 in DNA: TGTGCCAGCACCTCAGGTCGTTTCCAAGAGACCCAGTACTTC. The chain employs TRBV14 and TRBJ2-5; no clear D. The CDR3 is 14 residues long. The V gene's germline CDR1 is SGHDN and CDR2 FVKESK. V was clipped by 7 bases and J by 1 base, with 13 bases between them.

This chain connects TRBV19 to TRBJ1-2, with 10 bases identical to TRBD1. This CDR3 region has 13 residues. Trimming took 3 bases from V and 8 from J; bases not matched to a gene: 3. Germline V gene lookup returns CDR1 LNHDA and CDR2 SQIVND (reference sequence). The CDR3: CASSISTGGGYTF. The CDR3 coding sequence is TGTGCCAGTAGTATTTCGACAGGGGGCGGCTACACCTTC.

Only one count was recorded for this clone. The chain uses TRBV4-1 and TRBJ2-2; D not resolved. The germline V gene has CDR1 MGHRA and CDR2 YSYEKL. This CDR3 contains 18 residues. Trimming cost V 1 base and J 4 bases, with 19 bases left between them. Here the CDR3 DNA reads TGCGCCAGCAGCCAAGGGCCGTTCAGTGGCCGGAGCACCGGGGAGCTGTTTTTT. Translation: CASSQGPFSGRSTGELFF.

The sample holds one count of this clone. This chain links TRBV5-8 with TRBJ1-5, with 8 bases matching TRBD1. There are 15 residues in the CDR3. The V gene end was trimmed by 6 bases and the J gene end by 0 bases; junction bases not matched to a gene: 5. Germline-derived CDR1 and CDR2 are SGHTS and YDEGEE. In DNA, the CDR3 is TGTGCCAGCAACAGGGGGACGGTTAGCAATCAGCCCCAGCATTTT. Translating gives CASNRGTVSNQPQHF.

V usage is TRBV5-1 and J usage is TRBJ2-2; 7 nucleotides line up with TRBD2. Germline CDR1 SGHRS, CDR2 YFSETQ. V shed 7 bases, J shed 0 bases, and the junction held 9 bases outside the gene matches. This CDR3 has 16 residues. CDR3 coding DNA: TGCGCCAGCCGACAGAGCGGGGCCTCGAACACCGGGGAGCTGTTTTTT. It translates to CASRQSGASNTGELFF.

The V gene is TRBV27, the J gene TRBJ2-7, with D possibly being TRBD2 (6 bases). Germline CDR1 MNHEY, CDR2 SMNVEV (reference sequence). The V and J ends lost 2 bases and 2 bases respectively, with 7 bases between them. This CDR3 is built from 13 residues. CDR3 in DNA: TGTGCCAGCAGTTTAGCGGGGCCCTACGAGCAGTACTTC. Its translation is CASSLAGPYEQYF.

As regards this clone: Other DNA sequences in the sample encode the same CDR3. The chain uses TRBV6-5 and TRBJ1-1; perhaps TRBD1 as D (5 bases). The CDR3 covers 15 residues. Germline values: CDR1 MNHEY, CDR2 SVGAGI. V shed 2 bases and J shed 1 base, with 11 bases lying between them. This chain's CDR3 is CASSYTGLGNTEAFF. The CDR3 DNA sequence: TGTGCCAGCAGTTACACAGGCCTGGGGAACACTGAAGCTTTCTTT.

The chain recombines TRBV28 with TRBJ1-6; D is possibly TRBD1 (6 bases). V lost 10 bases to trimming and J lost 7 bases, with 14 bases between them. This CDR3 comprises 13 residues. Germline CDR1 MDHEN, CDR2 SYDVKM. CDR3 sequence: CATLGQLNSPLHF. As DNA, the CDR3 is TGTGCCACGCTTGGACAGTTGAATTCACCCCTCCACTTT. Variable domain in full (rest from reference TRBV28 and TRBJ1-6): DVKVTQSSRYLVKRTGEKVFLECVQDMDHENMFWYRQDPGLGLRLIYFSYDVKMKEKGDIPEGYSVSREKKERFSLILESASTNQTSMYLCATLGQLNSPLHFGNGTRLTVT.

CDR3: CASSISTGGTYEQYF. In nucleotides, the CDR3 is TGTGCCAGTAGTATATCAACCGGAGGCACCTACGAGCAGTACTTC. The chain is built from TRBV19 and TRBJ2-7; possible D gene TRBD2, 5 bases. Trimming left V 2 bases short and J 2 bases short, with 13 bases between. From germline, CDR1 is LNHDA and CDR2 SQIVND (reference sequence). The CDR3 runs to 15 residues.

This chain uses TRBV27 with TRBJ2-2, with a possible D match to TRBD2 (5 bases). With 5 bases removed from V and 3 bases from J, the gap between germline ends came to 22 bases. The germline gives CDR1 MNHEY, CDR2 SMNVEV (reference sequence). The CDR3 loop spans 18 amino acids. The CDR3 DNA reads TGTGCCAGCAGTCCAAGACTCTACGGCACCGGGGACACCGGGGAGCTGTTTTTT. As protein: CASSPRLYGTGDTGELFF.

This chain connects TRBV2 to TRBJ2-1; 9 nucleotides line up with TRBD1. This CDR3 is built from 16 residues. V gave up 4 bases and J gave up 8 bases; unmatched junction bases: 12. Germline lookup yields CDR1 SNHLY and CDR2 FYNNEI. The CDR3 sequence is CASSVPWTGVADEQFF. The CDR3 DNA reads as TGTGCCAGCAGTGTACCCTGGACAGGGGTCGCGGATGAGCAGTTCTTC.

The CDR3 bases are TGTGCCAGCAGCTTAGGCAGGGGATACGAGCAGTACTTC. Encoded protein: CASSLGRGYEQYF. The genes are TRBV11-2 and TRBJ2-7, with TRBD1 as a possible D gene (6 bases). Germline V CDR1 and CDR2: SGHAT, FQNNGV. Deletions cut 1 base from V and 4 bases from J, with 8 bases between. The CDR3 spans 13 residues.

The chain uses TRBV29-1 and TRBJ2-7, with TRBD1 matching over 8 bases. J was trimmed by 3 bases and V by 7 bases; bases with no gene match: 8. The CDR3 spans 13 residues. CDR1 SQVTM and CDR2 ANQGSEA come from the germline V gene. The CDR3, as DNA: TGCAGCGCGGTTGACAGGGGTATCTACGAGCAGTACTTC. The encoded protein is CSAVDRGIYEQYF.

V is TRBV2 and J is TRBJ1-3; the match to TRBD1 covers 8 bases. The CDR3 totals 16 residues. Germline CDR1 is SNHLY and CDR2 is FYNNEI. V shed 9 bases, J shed 0 bases, and the junction held 10 bases outside the gene matches. This chain's CDR3 is CARRSGQGVSGNTIYF. The CDR3 nucleotides read TGTGCCAGGAGATCAGGACAGGGCGTCTCTGGAAACACCATATATTTT. Full variable domain (remainder filled in from reference TRBV2 and TRBJ1-3): EPEVTQTPSHQVTQMGQEVILRCVPISNHLYFYWYRQILGQKVEFLVSFYNNEISEKSEIFDDQFSVERPDGSNFTLKIRSTKLEDSAMYFCARRSGQGVSGNTIYFGEGSWLTVV.

The V gene is TRBV5-1, the J gene TRBJ2-6, with 9 bases identical to TRBD2. The CDR3 extends over 19 amino acids. The trim removed 4 bases at V and 0 bases at J, leaving 11 bases unmatched. Germline lookup yields CDR1 SGHRS and CDR2 YFSETQ. The chain's CDR3 is CASSMRPSGVSSGANVLTF. The CDR3 nucleotides are TGCGCCAGCAGCATGCGACCTAGCGGGGTTAGCTCTGGGGCCAACGTCCTGACTTTC.

The chain couples TRBV7-9 to TRBJ1-2; D perhaps matches TRBD1 (6 bases). The CDR3 contains 14 residues. The V gene lost 4 bases and the J gene lost 7 bases, with 16 bases spanning the gap. Germline-derived CDR1 and CDR2 are SEHNR and FQNEAQ (reference sequence). As DNA, the CDR3 is TGTGCCAGCAGCTCCGGTGGGGGCGCGGTTGGCTACACCTTC. This sequence encodes CASSSGGGAVGYTF.